These 11 T cell receptor beta chains originate from one sample sequenced in a study of blood T cell repertoires in COVID-19. Clones were sequenced by immunoSEQ multiplex PCR, and TCRdb holds only the in-frame ones, with some missing. The sample yields around 100,000 clones, about 88% seen once. The sequencing sample was made of peripheral blood. These receptor sequences come from a woman aged 70-85 years who had recovered from COVID-19.

The rearrangement links TRBV19 to TRBJ2-1, with 10 bases fitting TRBD2. CDR3 size: 17 residues. The trim removed 5 bases at V and 5 bases at J, leaving 12 bases unmatched. CDR1 and CDR2 (germline): LNHDA, SQIVND (reference sequence). CDR3 in amino acids: CASSPPLGLAGDNEQFF. CDR3 coding DNA: TGTGCCAGTAGTCCCCCCCTTGGGCTAGCGGGGGACAATGAGCAGTTCTTC.

This rearrangement joins TRBV29-1 to TRBJ1-2, with D perhaps TRBD1 (5 bases). This CDR3 has 12 residues. Per germline, CDR1 SQVTM and CDR2 ANQGSEA. Trimming shortened V by 4 bases and J by 5 bases, and 11 bases separated the two germline ends. The DNA for the CDR3 is TGCAGCGTTGGGCAGGGAAGGTATGGCTACACCTTC. It encodes CSVGQGRYGYTF. Full variable domain (missing parts from reference TRBV29-1 and TRBJ1-2): SAVISQKPSRDICQRGTSLTIQCQVDSQVTMMFWYRQQPGQSLTLIATANQGSEATYESGFVIDKFPISRPNLTFSTLTVSNMSPEDSSIYLCSVGQGRYGYTFGSGTRLTVV.

This rearrangement joins TRBV7-2 to TRBJ2-3; no firm D call. V lost 2 bases to trimming and J lost 0 bases, with 9 bases between them. CDR3 length: 15 residues. Germline V gives CDR1 SGHTA, CDR2 FQGNSA. For the CDR3, the DNA is TGTGCCAGCAGCTTAAAATTTTCTAGCACAGATACGCAGTATTTT. Translated, it gives CASSLKFSSTDTQYF.

V and J are TRBV5-1 and TRBJ2-7; 7 nucleotides align to TRBD1. The trim removed 0 bases at V and 1 base at J, leaving 4 bases unmatched. The CDR3 is 15 amino acids. CDR1 and CDR2 from the germline V gene are SGHRS and YFSETQ. The CDR3 sequence: CASSLAGTESYEQYF. The DNA for the CDR3 is TGCGCCAGCAGCTTGGCGGGGACAGAATCCTACGAGCAGTACTTC.

The chain carries TRBV28 and TRBJ2-7, with TRBD1 matching over 8 bases. V lost 10 bases and J lost 9; bases outside the gene matches: 8. Germline lookup yields CDR1 MDHEN and CDR2 SYDVKM. The CDR3 loop spans 11 amino acids. CDR3 coding DNA: TGTGCCACCTACAGGGGGTCGGCGCAGTACTTC. Protein sequence: CATYRGSAQYF.

Only one count was recorded for this clone. The chain combines TRBV9 with TRBJ2-5, with TRBD2 identical over 8 bases. From germline, CDR1 is SGDLS and CDR2 YYNGEE. This CDR3 region has 15 residues. J gave up 4 bases and V 4 bases, and 9 bases lay outside the gene matches. The CDR3 nucleotides read TGTGCCAGCAGCCCACCCGGGACTAGGGGAGAGACCCAGTACTTC. This codes for CASSPPGTRGETQYF.

J is TRBJ2-1 and V is TRBV19, with 9 bases fitting TRBD1. Germline values: CDR1 LNHDA, CDR2 SQIVND (reference sequence). The CDR3 contains 15 residues. V lost 4 bases to trimming and J lost 3 bases; unmatched junction nucleotides: 4. The CDR3 region has the DNA TGTGCCAGTAGTAAACCGGGACAGGGCTACAATGAGCAGTTCTTC. Its protein product is CASSKPGQGYNEQFF. The complete variable domain, with remaining parts taken from reference TRBV19 and TRBJ2-1, reads DGGITQSPKYLFRKEGQNVTLSCEQNLNHDAMYWYRQDPGQGLRLIYYSQIVNDFQKGDIAEGYSVSREKKESFPLTVTSAQKNPTAFYLCASSKPGQGYNEQFFGPGTRLTVL.

The chain links TRBV27 to TRBJ2-7, with D perhaps matching TRBD2 (5 bases). Germline V gives CDR1 MNHEY, CDR2 SMNVEV (reference sequence). V gave up 5 bases and J gave up 0 bases, with 11 bases separating them. The CDR3 runs to 14 residues. CDR3 region: CASSQRTGSYEQYF. In nucleotides, the CDR3 is TGTGCCAGCAGTCAAAGGACTGGCTCCTACGAGCAGTACTTC.

Of note for this clone: The junction departs from the called germline gene at one end, perhaps through a read error. This chain connects TRBV6-2 or TRBV6-3 to TRBJ2-7; maybe TRBD1 (6 bases). The length of the CDR3 is 12 residues. The V gene's germline CDR1 is MNHEY and CDR2 SVGEGT. The CDR3 DNA is TGTGCCAGCAGTTACGGTGGTTTAGGGGACATCTTC. This encodes CASSYGGLGDIF.

The chain uses TRBV5-1 and TRBJ2-7; 10 positions match TRBD2. V was clipped by 4 bases and J by 7 bases; unmatched bases: 8. Looked up from germline, CDR1 is SGHRS and CDR2 is YFSETQ. The CDR3 covers 14 residues. Here the CDR3 reads CASSDPSGGQEQYF. CDR3 nucleotide sequence: TGCGCCAGCAGCGATCCTAGCGGGGGTCAGGAGCAGTACTTC.

This chain uses TRBV4-1 with TRBJ2-7; D remains unclear. Germline V gives CDR1 MGHRA, CDR2 YSYEKL. This CDR3 has 13 residues. V gave up 0 bases and J gave up 4 bases, with 7 bases separating them. The DNA for the CDR3 is TGCGCCAGCAGCCAAGACCAGTATTACGAGCAGTACTTC. Protein sequence: CASSQDQYYEQYF.